The present T cell receptor (beta chain) was sequenced within a study of blood T cell repertoires in COVID-19. Study in general: There were acute and convalescent COVID-19 samples, and they came from the United States, Italy and Spain. Nucleic acid was either cDNA or gDNA, and it came from T cells, B-cell-depleted T cells, or PBMCs.

Per the authors' pipeline: Estimation of nucleated cell counts was performed using reference gene primer amplification. This table comes from immunoSEQ multiplex PCR, and its TCRdb copy is limited to in-frame clones, with some not included. The DNA was the basis for D and trimming; V, J and clone size are from that table. The sample contains about 270,000 clones, 75% to 90% of which appear only once. CDR1 is MNHEY and CDR2 is SVGAGI in the germline V gene. V dropped 6 bases and J dropped 3 bases, with 11 bases sitting between them. CDR3 size: 14 residues. The receptor's source is a human donor in a cohort sampled during active COVID-19. This chain links TRBV6-5 with TRBJ2-2; unclear D gene. Sequencing was carried out using peripheral blood. The CDR3 DNA is TGTGCCAGCAGGCCTTCGCGTGACACCGGGGAGCTGTTTTTT. It codes for CASRPSRDTGELFF.